A selection of T cell receptor beta chains follows, all from one sample in a study of cytotoxic CD8 clonotypes in ibrutinib-treated CLL. Measured with immunoSEQ multiplex PCR; TCRdb has only the in-frame clones, and not every one. The sample records approximately 17,000 clones, 68% being singletons. This specimen consisted of PBMCs, obtained before ibrutinib treatment. These receptors were obtained from a human donor with chronic lymphocytic leukemia. CDR3s include the opening cysteine and the closing phenylalanine or tryptophan. The D gene is left open where the match is weak. The listing skips clone size in some rows; elsewhere it reads once, few, many or a size class.

d_gene: TRBD1; j_gene: TRBJ1-6; abundance: NA; v_gene: TRBV11-2; CDR3aa: CASSLGGGNSPLHF; CDR3nt: TGTGCCAGCAGCCTAGGGGGCGGTAATTCACCCCTCCACTTT
d_gene: NA; j_gene: TRBJ1-5; abundance: NA; v_gene: TRBV28; CDR3aa: CASSSGRPQHF; CDR3nt: TGTGCCAGCAGTTCGGGAAGGCCCCAGCATTTT
d_gene: NA; j_gene: TRBJ2-5; abundance: NA; v_gene: TRBV11-3; CDR3aa: CASSFSARIGETQYF; CDR3nt: TGTGCCAGCAGCTTTTCGGCCCGGATAGGAGAGACCCAGTACTTC
d_gene: TRBD2; j_gene: TRBJ2-1; abundance: NA; v_gene: TRBV5-1; CDR3aa: CASRTGTSGNNEQFF; CDR3nt: TGCGCCAGCAGAACTGGGACTAGCGGGAACAATGAGCAGTTCTTC
d_gene: NA; j_gene: TRBJ2-5; abundance: NA; v_gene: TRBV21-1; CDR3aa: CASSKGAGRSPQETQYF; CDR3nt: TGTGCCAGCAGCAAAGGGGCGGGACGGTCCCCTCAAGAGACCCAGTACTTC
d_gene: NA; j_gene: TRBJ1-5; abundance: NA; v_gene: TRBV6-1; CDR3aa: CASSEEEERQPQHF; CDR3nt: TGTGCCAGCAGTGAAGAGGAGGAGCGTCAGCCCCAGCATTTT
d_gene: NA; j_gene: TRBJ1-2; abundance: NA; v_gene: TRBV6-6; CDR3aa: CASSQDSYGYTF; CDR3nt: TGTGCCAGCAGTCAAGACAGCTATGGCTACACCTTC
d_gene: NA; j_gene: TRBJ2-2; abundance: NA; v_gene: TRBV9; CDR3aa: CASGSRVGELFF; CDR3nt: TGTGCCAGCGGGTCAAGAGTCGGGGAGCTGTTTTTT
d_gene: NA; j_gene: TRBJ1-2; abundance: NA; v_gene: TRBV2; CDR3aa: CASSGAMMGGSGYTF; CDR3nt: TGTGCCAGCAGTGGGGCGATGATGGGAGGAAGTGGCTACACCTTC
d_gene: TRBD1; j_gene: TRBJ2-2; abundance: few; v_gene: TRBV30; CDR3aa: CACHRGYSNTGELFF; CDR3nt: TGTGCCTGCCACAGGGGATACTCGAACACCGGGGAGCTGTTTTTT